This T cell receptor beta chain comes out of a study of control samples from healthy donors and cancer patients. The CDR3 runs to 14 residues. Germline V gene lookup returns CDR1 MGHRA and CDR2 YSYEKL. Trimming removed 0 bases from V and 1 base from J; junction bases left unmatched: 0. This clone qualifies as medium-sized. Clones were read by immunoSEQ multiplex PCR, and TCRdb kept only the in-frame ones, dropping some. The data show 150,000 or so clones, roughly 90% seen once. The sequence was collected from a young man in good health. Sequencing was carried out using blood. The chain recombines TRBV4-1 with TRBJ2-7; 7 nucleotides agree with TRBD1. CDR3 in amino acids: CASSQEDRSYEQYF. The CDR3 DNA is TGCGCCAGCAGCCAAGAGGACAGGTCCTACGAGCAGTACTTC.